The 19 T cell receptor beta chains given below trace back to one sample, sequenced in a study of siplizumab effects on memory and regulatory T cells. Generated by immunoSEQ multiplex PCR, the TCRdb table keeps only in-frame clones and is missing some. The profile shows some 120,000 clones, 80% to 95% of them singletons. Sequencing input: non-Treg CD4+ T cells sorted from blood. These TCRs come from a human donor in good health.

The CDR3 sequence: CASSSRRTGDRDEQYF. As DNA, the CDR3 is TGTGCCAGCAGTTCCAGGCGGACCGGGGACAGGGACGAGCAGTACTTC. The V call is TRBV6-5, the J call TRBJ2-7; 9 nucleotides align to TRBD1. Per the germline V gene, CDR1 is MNHEY and CDR2 is SVGAGI. This CDR3 spans 16 amino acids. Trimming at V came to 4 bases and at J to 5 bases, leaving 12 bases not matched to a gene.

This chain uses TRBV5-1 with TRBJ2-7, with 11 bases fitting TRBD2. V was pared by 4 bases and J by 4 bases, with 10 bases of the junction left unmatched. Looked up from germline, CDR1 is SGHRS and CDR2 is YFSETQ. The length of the CDR3 is 16 residues. CDR3 residues: CASSPGLAGGIYEQYF. Written as DNA, the CDR3 is TGCGCCAGCAGCCCAGGACTAGCGGGCGGCATATACGAGCAGTACTTC.

This chain links TRBV5-6 with TRBJ2-3; 11 bases align to TRBD2. CDR3 length: 14 amino acids. CDR1 and CDR2 from the germline V gene are SGHDT and YYEEEE. With V trimmed by 3 bases and J by 5 bases, 2 bases remained unmatched. CDR3 nucleotide sequence: TGTGCCAGCAGCTCGGGGACTAGCGGAGATACGCAGTATTTT. Translating gives CASSSGTSGDTQYF.

This rearrangement joins TRBV4-1 to TRBJ2-2; D is possibly TRBD2 (6 bases). The V gene's germline CDR1 is MGHRA and CDR2 YSYEKL. This CDR3 contains 14 residues. The V end was cut by 6 bases, the J end by 8 bases, with 16 bases between. CDR3 nucleotides: TGCGCCAGCAGTTTCCCGGGAGCCCTGGGGGAGCTGTTTTTT. This sequence encodes CASSFPGALGELFF.

This clone was picked up one time. CDR3 residues: CASSRIQSQGSPLHF. The CDR3 DNA reads TGTGCCAGCAGTCGAATACAGTCTCAGGGTTCACCCCTCCACTTT. The chain recombines TRBV28 with TRBJ1-6; D is possibly TRBD1 (5 bases). V was trimmed by 5 bases and J by 9 bases, leaving 17 bases between them. This CDR3 comprises 15 residues. Per the germline V gene, CDR1 is MDHEN and CDR2 is SYDVKM.

For the CDR3, the DNA is TGTGCCAGCAGACTATCAGGGAAGAGTGAGCAGTTCTTC. Translated, it gives CASRLSGKSEQFF. The V gene is TRBV6-5, the J gene TRBJ2-1; D perhaps matches TRBD1 (5 bases). Trimming took 6 bases from V and 9 from J, leaving 15 bases between them. The CDR3 extends over 13 amino acids. Germline loops: CDR1 MNHEY, CDR2 SVGAGI.

This chain connects TRBV6-4 to TRBJ1-2, with 8 bases identical to TRBD1. Germline CDR1 reads MRHNA; CDR2 reads SNTAGT. The V gene end was trimmed by 5 bases and the J gene end by 5 bases; junction bases not matched to a gene: 4. CDR3 length equals 13 residues. The CDR3 here is CASSPGTGYGYTF. Written as DNA, the CDR3 is TGTGCCAGCAGTCCCGGGACAGGATATGGCTACACCTTC.

The chain carries TRBV27 and TRBJ1-1; tentatively, D is TRBD1 (5 bases). Trimming took off 4 bases at V and 0 bases at J, with 12 bases between the two ends. The CDR3 is 15 residues long. In germline, CDR1 is MNHEY, CDR2 SMNVEV (reference sequence). CDR3 amino acids: CASSSRDHMNTEAFF. For the CDR3, the DNA is TGTGCCAGCAGTTCACGGGACCACATGAACACTGAAGCTTTCTTT.

J is TRBJ1-1 and V is TRBV4-2; D unresolved. The CDR3 consists of 13 residues. V lost 2 bases, J lost 1 base, and 5 bases lay in between. Germline V gene lookup returns CDR1 LGHNA and CDR2 YNFKEQ. The CDR3 sequence is CASSQPGNTEAFF. CDR3 sequence (DNA): TGTGCCAGCAGCCAACCCGGGAACACTGAAGCTTTCTTT.

V and J are TRBV19 and TRBJ2-1; TRBD2 aligns across 10 bases. Germline values: CDR1 LNHDA, CDR2 SQIVND (reference sequence). This CDR3 is 15 amino acids long. Trimming removed 1 base from V and 3 bases from J; junction bases left unmatched: 0. CDR3 bases: TGTGCCAGTAGTATAGGACTAGCGGGCTACAATGAGCAGTTCTTC. It is translated as CASSIGLAGYNEQFF.

This chain joins TRBV19 and TRBJ1-1; 7 bases agree with TRBD1. The CDR3 covers 14 residues. Looked up from germline, CDR1 is LNHDA and CDR2 is SQIVND (reference sequence). V shed 7 bases, J shed 4 bases, and the junction held 9 bases outside the gene matches. The CDR3 spells CASTFDRVSTEAFF. The CDR3, as DNA: TGTGCCAGTACCTTTGACAGGGTGAGCACTGAAGCTTTCTTT.

This sequence joins TRBV9 and TRBJ1-1; perhaps TRBD1 as D (5 bases). V was trimmed by 1 base and J by 8 bases, leaving 12 bases between them. The germline V gene encodes CDR1 SGDLS and CDR2 YYNGEE. The CDR3 runs 13 residues. CDR3 sequence (DNA): TGTGCCAGCAGCGTAAGGGGAGGGAACGAAGCTTTCTTT. As protein: CASSVRGGNEAFF.

DNA of the CDR3: TGCAGCGGCACAGGGACAGGGGGCGCCGGCTACACCTTC. Protein sequence: CSGTGTGGAGYTF. V gene TRBV29-1 combines with J gene TRBJ1-2, with TRBD1 identical over 12 bases. Trimming at V came to 7 bases and at J to 8 bases, leaving 8 bases not matched to a gene. The V gene's germline CDR1 is SQVTM and CDR2 ANQGSEA. The CDR3 length is 13 residues.

This chain links TRBV10-1 with TRBJ2-5; the match to TRBD2 covers 15 bases. CDR3 length: 19 amino acids. The trim removed 7 bases at V and 0 bases at J, leaving 12 bases unmatched. CDR1 is WNHNN and CDR2 is SYGVQD in the germline V gene (reference sequence). The CDR3 spells CASKQGLAGGFPHQETQYF. Here the CDR3 DNA reads TGCGCCAGCAAACAAGGACTAGCGGGGGGGTTCCCCCACCAAGAGACCCAGTACTTC.

The V gene is TRBV5-1, the J gene TRBJ2-7; D not certain. Germline assignment: CDR1 SGHRS and CDR2 YFSETQ. The CDR3 has 15 amino acids. Trimming pared 0 bases from V and 2 bases from J, leaving 12 bases between. The CDR3 DNA follows: TGCGCCAGCAGCTTGGAAGCCCAGGTACCCTACGAGCAGTACTTC. Translation gives CASSLEAQVPYEQYF.

This chain uses TRBV5-1 with TRBJ1-1; 7 nucleotides line up with TRBD1. Germline V gene lookup returns CDR1 SGHRS and CDR2 YFSETQ. J was trimmed by 0 bases and V by 2 bases; bases with no gene match: 4. The CDR3 covers 15 residues. The DNA for the CDR3 is TGCGCCAGCAGCTTAACCGGGACAGTGAACACTGAAGCTTTCTTT. Residues: CASSLTGTVNTEAFF.

This clone appeared a single time. The J gene is TRBJ2-3, the V gene TRBV27; D gene ambiguous. Trimming stripped 8 bases from V and 3 bases from J, with 18 bases between. From germline, CDR1 is MNHEY and CDR2 SMNVEV (reference sequence). This CDR3 has 15 amino acids. In nucleotides, the CDR3 is TGTGCCAGCTCACAGACAAGGGCGTGGACAGATACGCAGTATTTT. This encodes CASSQTRAWTDTQYF.

This clone was counted a single time. The chain joins TRBV30 to TRBJ2-2; TRBD2 agrees at 10 bases. The CDR3 is made up of 15 amino acids. V dropped 5 bases and J dropped 4; count of bases not matched to a gene: 7. Germline V gene sequence: CDR1 GTSNPN, CDR2 SVGIG (reference sequence). CDR3: CAWQLSGGTTGELFF. The CDR3 DNA reads TGTGCCTGGCAGCTTAGCGGGGGGACCACCGGGGAGCTGTTTTTT.

This chain links TRBV7-3 with TRBJ2-1; 10 positions agree with TRBD2. Germline lookup yields CDR1 SGHTA and CDR2 FQGTGA. The length of the CDR3 is 17 residues. Losses at the gene ends were 1 base for V and 7 bases for J; bases not matched to a gene: 10. The CDR3 DNA is TGTGCCAGCAGCTTAAGAGTAGCGGGGGGAGTAGGGAATGAGCAGTTCTTC. This translates into CASSLRVAGGVGNEQFF.